This T cell receptor (beta chain) was identified in a study of cytomegalovirus exposure and HLA in healthy donors (dated by TCRdb to about 2017). Some background on the complete study: An earlier analysis of roughly 570 of the donors reported roughly 300 Gb of sequence data and 117 million unique TCR beta sequences obtained from around 170 million T cells. Every repertoire in the discovery cohort had been generated on one and the same sequencing platform. Alongside the repertoire data, information on donor age, sex, ethnicity and CMV serostatus was compiled. Genome-wide SNP genotypes for about 55% of the roughly 670 donors were used in a later genetic analysis, which treated that subset as a discovery cohort. To predict cytomegalovirus infection status, the study combined high-throughput TCR immunosequencing, statistical association of individual TCRs with disease status, and machine learning. Typing coverage varied by locus: roughly 629-630 donors for A, B, C, DRB1 and DQB1; about 520 for DQA1; about 570 for DPA1; fewer than 480 for DPB1. Both class I and class II loci were covered by HLA typing, at four-digit resolution. A later analysis re-analyzed previously published TCR beta repertoires from about 600 donors and added high-resolution HLA genotyping to study TCR occurrence patterns. A separate validation cohort of about 110 different subjects was used in addition to the roughly 700-subject first cohort. Roughly 320 gigabases of sequencing data and around 85 million unique TCR sequences made up an early release that covered approximately 700 HLA-typed donors. The later analysis used no new phenotypic data to find candidate immune exposures, relying instead on TCR beta sequences and their occurrence across donors. Four or five DR-DQ haplotypes were handled as single units for association and clustering because linkage in the cohort was strong. The study used immunosequencing to profile the T cell repertoires of 666 subjects and linked those repertoires to cytomegalovirus serostatus. On average, roughly 250,000 unique TCR beta nucleotide sequences were sequenced per donor among fewer than 500 genotyped donors of the cohort, with roughly 18% of those sequences being non-productive. Of the approximately 400 genotyped donors, 70% to 90% were placed in the genetic ancestry cluster associated with self-reported Caucasian donors. The study aimed to test whether cataloging public T cell receptors could reveal signatures of past pathogen exposure. In an earlier analysis of a few hundred of the donors, high-throughput TCR beta sequencing was used to judge whether each TCR beta V gene segment behaved as functional or pseudogenic.

The cohort was made up of 666 healthy bone marrow donors. At the time of sampling, all cohort members were nominally healthy, though unrecorded immune exposures were likely present. The donor was CMV seronegative and was included in the group of around 320 seronegative cohort members. A peripheral blood sample was provided by each donor, and peripheral blood mononuclear cells were used for TCR beta sequencing. The Qiagen DNeasy Blood Extraction Kit was used to extract genomic DNA from the blood cell samples. Notes on this clone: The clone's antigen remains unknown. Base qualities are not provided; no much larger clone lies one nucleotide away.

Summary of the overall study and its limitations: The only immune exposure information available for the cohort was CMV serostatus. A later analysis found that HLA-associated TCR beta chains were more clonally expanded and had lower generation probabilities than equally common non-associated chains. Broadly in line with IMGT annotations, most TCR beta V segments showed up in productive rearrangements about 90% or about 30% of the time in an earlier analysis of several hundred of the donors. The cohort was sequenced for TCR beta chains only, and without alpha or paired-chain data the features that could be detected were limited. Most CMV-associated TCR beta chains appeared to be HLA-restricted in a later analysis, and the HLA associations seemed to be driven largely by CMV exposure. A further reported finding was that TCR beta sequences accurately predicted the HLA-A and HLA-B alleles for most subjects in the first cohort. Several of the top co-occurrence clusters appeared to be linked to parvovirus B19, influenza, CMV and Epstein-Barr virus, according to a later analysis. In the study, some 160 TCR beta chains were listed as associated with cytomegalovirus. V-gene and J-gene trimming of TCR beta chains was associated with a missense DCLRE1C variant in a later genetic analysis, and the association was replicated in an independent cohort. A cluster of highly shared sequence variants was judged likely to represent a technical artifact of the sequencing pipeline. Linkage disequilibrium might explain the correlated functional status among segregating V segments, but an unknown experimental factor could not be excluded. The presence/absence analyses assumed that sequencing depth was roughly uniform across donors, and that assumption may not be true. Because HLA typing was missing for some donors at each locus, association tests included only the typed subset. In a later genetic analysis, fewer N-insertions in productive TCRs were reported among donors in an Asian-associated ancestry cluster than the roughly 700-donor mean. Strong co-occurrence of HLA alleles, especially DR and DQ, made assigning TCR associations to individual alleles difficult. At a false discovery rate of 0.05, a later analysis linked around 17,000 TCR beta sequences to specific HLA alleles. The authors suggested that the approach could potentially be generalized to other disease states and immunological phenotypes. A few of the identified cytomegalovirus-associated TCR beta chains were confirmed in vitro to be specific for cytomegalovirus antigens. In a later analysis, TCR association rates were found to vary across HLA loci, with the most associated TCRs seen for DRB1 alleles and the fewest for HLA-C alleles. The classifier was reported to diagnose cytomegalovirus status with high specificity and sensitivity in both the original and validation cohorts. Most TCR sequences were seen in very few donors, while some public TCRs were found in many individuals. Because counts were too low, about 15 rarely observed V segments, including chromosome 9 orphons, were left out of the earlier analysis of some 600 of the donors.

The library was built by means of the immunoSEQ multiplex PCR assay. For the multiplex PCR, a mixture combining 60 forward primers for TCR Vbeta segments and 13 reverse primers for TCR Jbeta segments was used. A multiplex PCR assay on genomic DNA amplified the CDR3 region of rearranged TCR beta genes. On the Illumina HiSeq System, the amplified TCR beta libraries were sequenced as 87-base-pair reads. The authors' analysis ran thus. In a later analysis, some 80 million unique TCR beta chains were counted across the 666 repertoires, and roughly 11 million of these chains were shared by at least two donors. Raw reads were error-corrected and collapsed into unique sequences by a nearest-neighbor algorithm in which closely related sequences were merged to remove PCR and sequencing errors. To assign V, D and J gene segments, CDR3 sequences were aligned to IMGT reference sequences. For a sequence to be retained, a match of at least six nucleotides to both a V gene segment and a J gene segment was required. Rearrangements were called productive when the CDR3 lacked stop codons and stayed in frame with V and J; all others were non-productive. CDR3 was defined by IMGT convention, running from the second conserved V-encoded cysteine to the conserved J-encoded phenylalanine. Sequences without an unambiguous match to a single V gene segment were excluded from the earlier analysis of about 640 of the donors. An earlier analysis of about 590 of the donors classified V segments as functional when productive rearrangements were above 56.7% and as segregating when the standard deviation between donors was above 5%. A statistical classification framework was developed to diagnose cytomegalovirus status using the catalog of TCR beta chain sequences. In a later analysis, V and J genes were assigned by comparing TCR nucleotide sequences against IMGT/GENE-DB human TR gene sequences. In a later analysis, CDR3 sequences and most-parsimonious VDJ recombination scenarios were assigned using the TCRdist pipeline. In a later analysis, each TCR beta chain was defined by its CDR3 amino acid sequence together with its V-gene family, and reads lacking a unique V-gene family were excluded. To address suspected cross-contamination and a sequencing artifact, a later analysis removed several hundred highly shared, low-generation-probability nucleotide sequences. A later analysis calculated a clonal expansion index for each public chain from normalized within-repertoire ranks of inferred template counts. A later analysis computed generation probabilities with a VDJ recombination model fitted to out-of-frame rearrangements, and checked the results against IGoR. In a later analysis, TCR-TCR, TCR-HLA and TCR-CMV co-occurrence was scored with hypergeometric tests, and a repertoire-size bias correction was applied to TCR pairs. False discovery rates were estimated in a later analysis by permuting HLA or CMV assignments 20 times. A later analysis grouped co-occurring TCRs with DBSCAN, adding TCRdist sequence similarity when clustering within HLA-allele-positive subsets. Repertoires with fewer than 30,000 or more than 120,000 public chains were left out of co-occurrence clustering, as were five repertoires with anomalous nucleotide sharing. TCRdb took over this immuneACCESS table, retaining in-frame rearrangements with V and J assigned. Such tables are incomplete; in checked studies, under half of the missing clones stem from an unresolved V gene, and the remainder is unexplained. V, J and clone size are taken as reported in that table, and D and trimming were inferred from the DNA itself. The sample table records 100,000 to 120,000 clones; around 88% of these occur just once. 1.5% to 2% of the sample goes to the ten largest clones.

The sequenced sample consisted of PBMCs. The TCR was taken from a man in his forties in good health and CMV-seronegative.

The nucleotide sequence reads as follows: TGTGCCAGCAGTCCTAGCGGCCCCTGGGGCACCGGGGAGCTGTTTTTT. This is translated as CASSPSGPWGTGELFF. The rearranged chain carries TRBV7-9 and TRBJ2-2; TRBD2 lines up with 7 middle nucleotides. CDR1 and CDR2 are drawn from the germline V gene (reference sequence): SEHNR, FQNEAQ. Ends trimmed: V by 6 bases, J by 4 bases; bases unmatched to a gene: 11. Reading from cysteine to phenylalanine, the CDR3 counts 16 amino acids. Only the CDR3 DNA is retained, 48 bases long and in frame from the first base.